Shown below are 5 T cell receptor beta chains from a single sample sequenced in a study of patients and donors after allogeneic stem cell transplantation. TCRdb passed the RT-PCR reads through MiXCR, listing each CDR3 protein once. The sample includes about 960,000 distinct CDR3 sequences, roughly 18% of them seen just once. Sequenced: blood, either unsorted or a sorted T cell fraction (not recorded which). Receptors originate from a human donor who was either an allogeneic HSCT recipient or a stem cell or donor lymphocyte infusion donor (not recorded which). It is not recorded whose cells these are; they may come from a transplant donor.

This clonotype was observed a handful of times. The chain has TRBV5-1 and TRBJ2-3; D gene unclear. The V end was cut by 0 bases, the J end by 1 base, with 12 bases between. CDR1 is SGHRS, CDR2 YFSETQ, per germline. The CDR3 spans 16 residues. The CDR3 reads CASSLVQSSGTDTQYF. DNA of the CDR3: TGCGCCAGCAGCTTGGTCCAGTCGTCGGGCACAGATACGCAGTATTTT. The variable domain in full, completed from reference TRBV5-1 and TRBJ2-3, reads KAGVTQTPRYLIKTRGQQVTLSCSPISGHRSVSWYQQTPGQGLQFLFEYFSETQRNKGNFPGRFSGRQFSNSRSEMNVSTLELGDSALYLCASSLVQSSGTDTQYFGPGTRLTVL.

The chain carries TRBV6-2 or TRBV6-3 and TRBJ2-7; D is possibly TRBD2 (5 bases). In germline, CDR1 is MNHEY, CDR2 SVGEGT. This CDR3 contains 17 residues. Trimming removed 6 bases from V and 3 bases from J, with 24 bases in between. The CDR3 loop is CASSLPERERFYYEQYF. For the CDR3, the DNA is TGTGCCAGCAGCCTCCCGGAGAGGGAGCGGTTCTACTACGAGCAGTACTTC.

This clonotype appeared a few times. V is TRBV5-1 and J is TRBJ2-2, with TRBD2 identical over 9 bases. Germline loops: CDR1 SGHRS, CDR2 YFSETQ. J was trimmed by 6 bases and V by 2 bases; bases with no gene match: 5. This CDR3 is 15 amino acids long. The CDR3, as DNA: TGCGCCAGCAGCTTAGGGACTAGCCAGGCCGGGGAGCTGTTTTTT. Translated, it gives CASSLGTSQAGELFF. Filled out from reference TRBV5-1 and TRBJ2-2, the complete variable domain reads KAGVTQTPRYLIKTRGQQVTLSCSPISGHRSVSWYQQTPGQGLQFLFEYFSETQRNKGNFPGRFSGRQFSNSRSEMNVSTLELGDSALYLCASSLGTSQAGELFFGEGSRLTVL.

The chain joins TRBV20-1 to TRBJ2-7; D not resolved. From germline, CDR1 is DFQATT and CDR2 SNEGSKA (reference sequence). The CDR3 is made up of 13 amino acids. The CDR3 reads CSVRVGISYEQYF. The CDR3 DNA is TGCAGCGTTAGGGTAGGGATATCCTACGAGCAGTACTTC.

The genes are TRBV29-1 and TRBJ2-1; 7 nucleotides line up with TRBD1. The V gene end was trimmed by 4 bases and the J gene end by 4 bases; junction bases not matched to a gene: 4. The germline CDR1 and CDR2 sequences are SQVTM and ANQGSEA. This CDR3 comprises 13 residues. CDR3 loop: CSVGGTEYNEQFF. CDR3 nucleotides: TGCAGCGTTGGAGGGACAGAATACAATGAGCAGTTCTTC.